These 15 T cell receptor beta chains were sequenced from one sample in a study of T-cell memory formation after mild COVID-19. Via MiXCR, TCRdb re-called the 5' RACE reads, giving one row per CDR3 protein. The table includes tens of thousands of distinct CDR3 sequences, approximately 16% detected once. Material for sequencing was PBMCs or a T cell subset sorted from them (not recorded which). The source of these receptors is a man younger than 30 who had mild COVID-19 (a few samples of this study predate the infection). Cell type and time point are not known.

The rearrangement uses TRBV6-5 and TRBJ2-7, with TRBD1 identical over 9 bases. Germline trimming cut 2 bases from V and 4 bases from J; bases unmatched to any gene: 6. CDR3 length: 15 amino acids. Germline loops: CDR1 MNHEY, CDR2 SVGAGI. The CDR3 DNA is TGTGCCAGCAGTTACAACAGGGGGCTAAATTACGAGCAGTACGTC. Its protein is CASSYNRGLNYEQYV.

The V and J genes are TRBV7-2 and TRBJ2-7, with D perhaps assigned TRBD1 or TRBD2 (6 bases each). Trimming removed 2 bases from V and 4 bases from J, with 12 bases in between. Germline V CDR1 and CDR2: SGHTA, FQGNSA. The CDR3 is 14 residues long. The CDR3 bases are TGTGCCAGCAGCTTATGGGGGGCCCCATACGAGCAGTACGTC. This translates into CASSLWGAPYEQYV.

This chain joins TRBV7-9 and TRBJ1-1; tentatively, D is TRBD1 (5 bases). The CDR3 sequence is 14 residues long. The V end was cut by 3 bases, the J end by 3 bases, with 11 bases between. CDR1 is SEHNR and CDR2 is FQNEAQ in the germline V gene (reference sequence). CDR3 DNA sequence: TGTGCCAGCAGCTTCTTAGTGGGGGACACTGAAGCTTTCTTT. This encodes CASSFLVGDTEAFF.

The table lists this clonotype with a few counts. A junction end diverges from the germline sequence, so it may reflect a read error. This chain uses TRBV12-3 or TRBV12-4 with TRBJ1-1; no clear D. CDR3 length equals 12 residues. The CDR3 protein is CASSLAQAEAFF. The CDR3 region has the DNA TGTGCCAGCAGTTTAGCCCAGGCTGAGGCTTTCTTT.

There are many counts of this clonotype. This chain links TRBV4-1 with TRBJ2-7, with a weak D call TRBD1 (5 bases). CDR1 and CDR2 (germline): MGHRA, YSYEKL. V lost 0 bases, J lost 3 bases, and 12 bases lay in between. The CDR3 has 15 residues. The CDR3 is CASSQEPGQGYEQYF. The CDR3, as DNA: TGCGCCAGCAGCCAAGAGCCCGGGCAGGGCTACGAGCAGTACTTC.

The V call is TRBV4-3, the J call TRBJ1-6, with D perhaps TRBD1 (5 bases). From germline, CDR1 is LGHNA and CDR2 YSLEER. The CDR3 covers 14 residues. V lost 0 bases and J 9 bases, leaving 9 bases between the germline ends. DNA of the CDR3: TGCGCCAGCAGCCAAGATAACGGGGGTTCACCCCTCCACTTT. Its translation: CASSQDNGGSPLHF.

The rearrangement joins TRBV5-1 to TRBJ1-1; D is unclear. This CDR3 is 14 amino acids long. Trimming took 0 bases from V and 1 from J, leaving 7 bases between them. Germline CDR1 reads SGHRS; CDR2 reads YFSETQ. The DNA for the CDR3 is TGCGCCAGCAGCTTGGAAGGTCAGAACACTGAAGCTTTCTTT. Amino acid sequence: CASSLEGQNTEAFF.

The rearrangement uses TRBV12-3 or TRBV12-4 and TRBJ1-5, with D perhaps matching TRBD1 (6 bases). Between the trimmed V and J ends, which lost 7 bases and 7 bases, there was a span of 14 bases. This CDR3 has 13 amino acids. Here the CDR3 reads CASTKEGDQPQHF. CDR3 nucleotides: TGTGCCAGCACCAAGGAGGGGGACCAGCCCCAGCATTTT.

This clonotype is judged medium-sized (0.01 to 0.1%). The genes are TRBV6-5 and TRBJ2-5; 10 bases are shared with TRBD2. Trimming cost V 6 bases and J 1 base; bases outside gene matches: 8. CDR3 length: 16 residues. The germline V gene encodes CDR1 MNHEY and CDR2 SVGAGI. In DNA form, the CDR3 reads TGTGCCAGCAGACCGACACTAGCGGGGCCCCAAGAGACCCAGTACTTC. It encodes CASRPTLAGPQETQYF.

This clonotype has just a few counts. The CDR3 reads CASSVTSGGQETQYF. In nucleotides, the CDR3 is TGTGCCAGCAGTGTGACTAGCGGGGGGCAAGAGACCCAGTACTTC. The genes are TRBV6-2 or TRBV6-3 and TRBJ2-5, with 13 nucleotides matching TRBD2. J was trimmed by 2 bases and V by 5 bases; bases with no gene match: 2. The CDR3 sequence is 15 residues long. Germline V lookup: CDR1 MNHEY, CDR2 SVGEGT.

V usage is TRBV15 and J usage is TRBJ2-2, with TRBD1 matching over 11 bases. The germline gives CDR1 LNHNV, CDR2 YYDKDF (reference sequence). The CDR3 extends over 18 amino acids. V was pared by 0 bases and J by 4 bases, with 7 bases of the junction left unmatched. The CDR3 nucleotides read TGTGCCACCAGCAGAGATGGCATTGGACAGGGGGCCACCGGGGAGCTGTTTTTT. Protein product: CATSRDGIGQGATGELFF.

The chain combines TRBV20-1 with TRBJ2-3; 10 bases line up with TRBD2. The CDR3 spans 15 residues. With 5 bases clipped from V and 2 bases from J, the junction kept 7 bases outside the gene matches. Looked up from germline, CDR1 is DFQATT and CDR2 is SNEGSKA (reference sequence). The CDR3 DNA sequence: TGCAGTGCTCCACCTAGCGGGGGTTTCACAGATACGCAGTATTTT. Its protein product is CSAPPSGGFTDTQYF.

The table lists this clonotype with many counts. This chain uses TRBV5-1 with TRBJ2-3; D is possibly TRBD1 (5 bases). Trimming pared 0 bases from V and 3 bases from J, leaving 8 bases between. CDR3 size: 14 residues. Germline loops: CDR1 SGHRS, CDR2 YFSETQ. The CDR3 nucleotides read TGCGCCAGCAGCTTGGGCAGGGCTACAGATACGCAGTATTTT. As protein: CASSLGRATDTQYF.

This sequence joins TRBV4-2 and TRBJ2-1; 8 nucleotides agree with TRBD1. The CDR3 is 14 residues long. Germline V gene lookup returns CDR1 LGHNA and CDR2 YNFKEQ. Unmatched junction bases numbered 5, after V lost 4 bases and J lost 6 bases. The CDR3: CASSRATGGNEQFF. The CDR3 DNA is TGTGCCAGCAGCCGAGCCACAGGGGGCAATGAGCAGTTCTTC.

V usage is TRBV12-3 or TRBV12-4 and J usage is TRBJ1-1; the D gene is possibly TRBD1 (6 bases). V lost 7 bases and J 6 bases, leaving 27 bases between the germline ends. This CDR3 is 17 amino acids long. The DNA of the CDR3 is TGTGCCAGCACCTCGGGAATCAGGGGCACACGGGGATCTGAAGCTTTCTTT. Its protein product is CASTSGIRGTRGSEAFF.